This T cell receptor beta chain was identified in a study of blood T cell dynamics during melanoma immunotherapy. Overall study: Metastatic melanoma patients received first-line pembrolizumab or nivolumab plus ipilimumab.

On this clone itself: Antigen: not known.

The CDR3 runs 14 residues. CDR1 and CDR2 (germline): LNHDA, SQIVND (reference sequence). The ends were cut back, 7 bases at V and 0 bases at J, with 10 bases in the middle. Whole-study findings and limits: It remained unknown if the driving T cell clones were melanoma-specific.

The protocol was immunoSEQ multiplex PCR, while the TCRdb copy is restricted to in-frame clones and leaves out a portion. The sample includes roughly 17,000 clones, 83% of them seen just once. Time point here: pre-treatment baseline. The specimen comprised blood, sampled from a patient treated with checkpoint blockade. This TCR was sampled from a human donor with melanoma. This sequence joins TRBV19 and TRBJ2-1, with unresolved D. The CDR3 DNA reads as TGTGCCAGTACGAAGAGGAGCTCCTACAATGAGCAGTTCTTC. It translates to CASTKRSSYNEQFF.